The 3 T cell receptor beta chains below all came from one sample that was sequenced in a study of CD8 T cells in ankylosing spondylitis. Findings of the study overall: Typical of ankylosing spondylitis blood, it appeared, was a TCR beta motif of several highly homologous variants.

TCRdb re-called the 5' RACE reads with MiXCR, one entry per CDR3 protein. The repertoire holds approximately 400,000 distinct CDR3 sequences, roughly 26% seen once, with under 0.9% in the top ten. Their recognized antigens are unknown. What was sequenced was blood, either unsorted or a sorted T cell fraction (not recorded which). The source of these receptors is a male donor with ankylosing spondylitis.

The chain combines TRBV2 with TRBJ2-3; D gene unclear. The CDR3 is made up of 14 amino acids. Germline lookup yields CDR1 SNHLY and CDR2 FYNNEI. Written as DNA, the CDR3 is TGTGGGTCGGCCTCTGCCCCACACACAGATACGCAGTATTTT. Its protein product is CGSASAPHTDTQYF.

At least ten counts were recorded for this clonotype. The chain joins TRBV3-1 to TRBJ2-5, with D uncertain. V lost 1 base to trimming and J lost 4 bases, with 4 bases between them. Germline assignment: CDR1 LGHDT and CDR2 YNNKEL (reference sequence). This CDR3 has 12 residues. The DNA of the CDR3 is TGTGCCAGCAGCCAAGGGGGAGAGACCCAGTACTTC. Translated: CASSQGGETQYF.

The sample holds many counts of this clonotype. The gene calls are TRBV5-1 and TRBJ2-6; 10 bases are a match to TRBD1. Germline V CDR1 and CDR2: SGHRS, YFSETQ. The CDR3 contains 16 residues. V shed 3 bases, J shed 4 bases, and the junction held 4 bases outside the gene matches. The CDR3 region has the DNA TGCGCCAGCAGCTGGACAGGGGGAGGAGGGGCCAACGTCCTGACTTTC. As protein: CASSWTGGGGANVLTF. Full variable domain (remainder filled in from reference TRBV5-1 and TRBJ2-6): KAGVTQTPRYLIKTRGQQVTLSCSPISGHRSVSWYQQTPGQGLQFLFEYFSETQRNKGNFPGRFSGRQFSNSRSEMNVSTLELGDSALYLCASSWTGGGGANVLTFGAGSRLTVL.